This T cell receptor beta chain appears in the sequencing data of a study of T cell repertoires in cytomegalovirus infection (dated by TCRdb to about 2019). Describing the broader study: Recently identified HLA-C-restricted CMV epitopes, whose presentation resists viral immunomodulation, were targeted by peptide stimulations together with well-studied HLA-B-restricted epitopes. Donor HLA type was relevant to the analysis, because carriage of CMV infection together with the matching HLA type was indicated by public TCR beta signatures. What the study reported, not specific to this receptor: The ex vivo response was dominated by HLA-C-restricted CMV-specific TCR beta clonotypes, which also provided the single most frequent clonotype in two of eight donors. In both this cohort and an independent cohort of 352 donors, the cumulative frequency of public TCR beta family members distinguished carriers of CMV infection plus the relevant HLA type.

The V end loses 2 bases and the J end loses 3 bases, and a stretch of 7 bases separates them. From the germline V gene, CDR1 is KGHSH and CDR2 is LQKENI. The CDR3 numbers 13 residues from cysteine through phenylalanine. The sequence is cut down to CDR3 DNA, 39 bases in frame from base 1. The label giving this sample's treatment or condition can be read as: in vitro stimulation with specific CMV peptide epitopes to enrich CMV-specific T cells. Sequencer: Illumina HiSeq 1500. Through fastp at Q25 and MiXCR, TCRdb rebuilt clones from the public reads, retaining in-frame beta chains. One record per CDR3 amino acid sequence lists the most common genes and DNA. The sample profile shows about 500,000 distinct CDR3 sequences; around 35% of them were found once. The ten largest clones represent roughly a sixth of the sample. This clonotype has more than one count but fewer than ten. Its antigen is still unknown. Per-base qualities were not stored, and no clone one base away is much larger.

The sequence was collected from a human donor in good health (CMV status not recorded). Some clones in this sample may be carry-over from other donors' samples. The sample consisted of cultured PBMCs, taken from culture after CMV antigen stimulation. The chain couples TRBV18 to TRBJ1-2, with no confident D gene call. The DNA sequence is given as TGTGCCAGCTCACCATGGCGGGACTATGGCTACACCTTC. Translated, it gives CASSPWRDYGYTF.